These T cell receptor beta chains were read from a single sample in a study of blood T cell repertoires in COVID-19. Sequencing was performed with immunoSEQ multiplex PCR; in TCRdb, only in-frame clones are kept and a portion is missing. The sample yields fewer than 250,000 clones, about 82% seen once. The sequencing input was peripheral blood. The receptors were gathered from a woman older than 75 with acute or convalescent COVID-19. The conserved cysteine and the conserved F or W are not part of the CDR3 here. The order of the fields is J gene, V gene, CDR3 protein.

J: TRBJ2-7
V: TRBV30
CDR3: AWGRGTTYEQY

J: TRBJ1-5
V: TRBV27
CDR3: ASSWTGTANQPQH

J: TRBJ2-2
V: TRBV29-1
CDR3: SAGNRELF

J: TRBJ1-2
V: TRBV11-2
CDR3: ASSLDRVRGYGYT

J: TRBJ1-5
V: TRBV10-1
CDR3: ASSANRGFNQPQH

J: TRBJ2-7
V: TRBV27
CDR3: ASSLREGDEQY

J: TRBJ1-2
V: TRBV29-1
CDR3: SDRDRVYGYT

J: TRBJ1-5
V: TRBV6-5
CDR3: ASSLGGSNQPQH

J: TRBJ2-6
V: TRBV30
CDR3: AGLGTGTNSGANVLT

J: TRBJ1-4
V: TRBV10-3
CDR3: AISTGEKLF

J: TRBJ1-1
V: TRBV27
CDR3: ATQYSGGTEAF

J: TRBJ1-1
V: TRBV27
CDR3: ASSGGLGRQDENEAF

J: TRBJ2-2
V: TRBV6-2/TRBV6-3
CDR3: ASSYLGTVNTGELF

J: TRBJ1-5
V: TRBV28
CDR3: ASSSADRGNQPQH

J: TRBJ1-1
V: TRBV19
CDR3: ASSPTQNTEAF

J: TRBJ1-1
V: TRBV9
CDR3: ASSVGKAWSTEAF

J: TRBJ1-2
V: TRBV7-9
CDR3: ASSFGQGGAYGYT

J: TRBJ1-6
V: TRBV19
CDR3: ASNDRGSPLH

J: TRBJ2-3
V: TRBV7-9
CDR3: ASSLQGVASTDTQY

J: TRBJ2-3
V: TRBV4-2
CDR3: ASSQELWVAGTDTQY

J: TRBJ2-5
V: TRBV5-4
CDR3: ASSFFETQY

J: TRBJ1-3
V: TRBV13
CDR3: ASSLTGVVGNTIY

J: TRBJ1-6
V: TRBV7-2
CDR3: ASRPGTGMSPLH

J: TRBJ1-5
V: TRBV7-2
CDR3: ASSLRGTGTGPNQPQH

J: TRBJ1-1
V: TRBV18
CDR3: ASSPQGATNAEAF

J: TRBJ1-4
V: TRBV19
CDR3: ASSISTLPNEKLF

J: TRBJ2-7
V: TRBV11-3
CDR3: ASSHNNWTGGPYEQY

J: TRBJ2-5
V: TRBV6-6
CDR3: ASTLEGTDQETQY

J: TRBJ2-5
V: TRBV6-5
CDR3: ASRGLAGVIETQY

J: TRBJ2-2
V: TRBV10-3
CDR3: AISDQGGTGELF

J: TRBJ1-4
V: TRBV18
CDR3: ASSPSAGNEKLF

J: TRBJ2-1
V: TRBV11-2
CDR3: ASSSGLAGGLQF

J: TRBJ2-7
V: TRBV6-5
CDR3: ASSLQSSYEQY

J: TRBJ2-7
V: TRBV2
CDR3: ASNGQGFYEQY